This T cell receptor (beta chain) was identified during a study of neurological immune-mediated disorders. As for the cDNA, it was generated by 5'RACE with 10-nucleotide random UMIs. TCRdb re-called the 5' RACE reads with MiXCR, one entry per CDR3 protein. The table lists 50,000 or so distinct CDR3 sequences, 9% to 12% of them singletons. 2 million PBMCs stored at -80 C were the source of the unsorted libraries. This clonotype was seen repeatedly, ten times or more. Specimen: PBMCs. This clonotype originated in a woman aged 40 to 50 with HTLV-1-associated myelopathy (HAM/TSP).

The CDR3 here is CASSLGGPGANVLTF. The CDR3 nucleotides are TGCGCCAGCAGCTTGGGGGGGCCTGGGGCCAACGTCCTGACTTTC. This chain links TRBV5-1 with TRBJ2-6, with a weak D call TRBD1 (6 bases). V shed 0 bases and J shed 2 bases, with 6 bases lying between them. There are 15 residues in the CDR3. The germline V gene encodes CDR1 SGHRS and CDR2 YFSETQ.